The sequence of this T cell receptor beta chain was determined in a study of T-cell memory formation after mild COVID-19. Whole-study context: Most TCR clusters belonged to a single donor.

This CDR3 has 15 amino acids. CDR1 and CDR2 (germline): SGHTA, FQGNSA. The V end lost 4 bases, the J end lost 7 bases, and 16 bases lay between the germline ends. MiXCR was run by TCRdb on the 5' RACE reads, yielding one entry per CDR3 protein. The repertoire consists of 150,000 to 200,000 distinct CDR3 sequences, with approximately 10% occurring once and the leading ten covering 3.8%. The receptor was isolated from a man between 18 and 29 years old who had mild COVID-19 (a few samples of this study predate the infection). Cell type and time point are not known. This chain connects TRBV7-2 to TRBJ2-2; no definite D call. Source material: PBMCs or a T cell subset sorted from them (not recorded which). The CDR3 spells CASSYGPTWGGELFF. DNA for the CDR3: TGTGCCAGCAGCTACGGCCCGACCTGGGGCGGGGAGCTGTTTTTT.